The 5 T cell receptor beta chains reported below all come from one sample, sequenced in a study of T cell changes during pregnancy in multiple sclerosis. The assay was immunoSEQ multiplex PCR, and TCRdb's table has in-frame clones only and misses some. The table records under 60,000 clones, 92% of them present only once. The source was CD4+ T cells from peripheral blood mononuclear cells, collected after pregnancy. These receptors came from a female donor with multiple sclerosis, enrolled in a pregnancy study.

A few counts support this clone. The genes are TRBV5-4 and TRBJ1-4; 7 nucleotides align to TRBD1. CDR3 length: 17 amino acids. Germline trimming cut 0 bases from V and 2 bases from J; bases unmatched to any gene: 7. Germline V gene data show CDR1 as SGHNT and CDR2 as YYREEE (reference sequence). Here the CDR3 DNA reads TGTGCCAGCAGCTTGGGACAGGGTAAGAGGACTAATGAAAAACTGTTTTTT. This codes for CASSLGQGKRTNEKLFF.

The chain uses TRBV4-3 and TRBJ1-4; D unresolved. From germline, CDR1 is LGHNA and CDR2 YSLEER. Trimming removed 3 bases from V and 0 bases from J, with 11 bases in between. The length of the CDR3 is 16 residues. In nucleotides, the CDR3 is TGCGCCAGCAGCCACGAGTTAAGCGCAACTAATGAAAAACTGTTTTTT. Its translation: CASSHELSATNEKLFF.

The chain uses TRBV9 and TRBJ1-2; 9 bases fit TRBD1. Trimming removed 3 bases from V and 2 bases from J; junction bases left unmatched: 5. Germline-derived CDR1 and CDR2 are SGDLS and YYNGEE. The CDR3 is 15 amino acids. DNA for the CDR3: TGTGCCAGCAGCGCTGGGACAGGGCTAAACTATGGCTACACCTTC. Its protein is CASSAGTGLNYGYTF.

This chain connects TRBV5-1 to TRBJ1-4; 7 bases match TRBD1. The CDR3 is 13 residues long. J lost 7 bases, V lost 6 bases, and 6 bases had no gene match. CDR1 SGHRS and CDR2 YFSETQ come from the germline V gene. As DNA, the CDR3 is TGCGCCAGCACCTACAGGGGTGGTGAAAAACTGTTTTTT. Encoded protein: CASTYRGGEKLFF.

The chain carries TRBV19 and TRBJ2-6; 7 nucleotides align to TRBD1. With 4 bases clipped from V and 2 bases from J, the junction kept 5 bases outside the gene matches. The CDR3 sequence is 16 residues long. Germline lookup yields CDR1 LNHDA and CDR2 SQIVND (reference sequence). The CDR3 is CASSTPTGTGANVLTF. The DNA of the CDR3 is TGTGCCAGTAGTACCCCGACAGGGACTGGGGCCAACGTCCTGACTTTC.